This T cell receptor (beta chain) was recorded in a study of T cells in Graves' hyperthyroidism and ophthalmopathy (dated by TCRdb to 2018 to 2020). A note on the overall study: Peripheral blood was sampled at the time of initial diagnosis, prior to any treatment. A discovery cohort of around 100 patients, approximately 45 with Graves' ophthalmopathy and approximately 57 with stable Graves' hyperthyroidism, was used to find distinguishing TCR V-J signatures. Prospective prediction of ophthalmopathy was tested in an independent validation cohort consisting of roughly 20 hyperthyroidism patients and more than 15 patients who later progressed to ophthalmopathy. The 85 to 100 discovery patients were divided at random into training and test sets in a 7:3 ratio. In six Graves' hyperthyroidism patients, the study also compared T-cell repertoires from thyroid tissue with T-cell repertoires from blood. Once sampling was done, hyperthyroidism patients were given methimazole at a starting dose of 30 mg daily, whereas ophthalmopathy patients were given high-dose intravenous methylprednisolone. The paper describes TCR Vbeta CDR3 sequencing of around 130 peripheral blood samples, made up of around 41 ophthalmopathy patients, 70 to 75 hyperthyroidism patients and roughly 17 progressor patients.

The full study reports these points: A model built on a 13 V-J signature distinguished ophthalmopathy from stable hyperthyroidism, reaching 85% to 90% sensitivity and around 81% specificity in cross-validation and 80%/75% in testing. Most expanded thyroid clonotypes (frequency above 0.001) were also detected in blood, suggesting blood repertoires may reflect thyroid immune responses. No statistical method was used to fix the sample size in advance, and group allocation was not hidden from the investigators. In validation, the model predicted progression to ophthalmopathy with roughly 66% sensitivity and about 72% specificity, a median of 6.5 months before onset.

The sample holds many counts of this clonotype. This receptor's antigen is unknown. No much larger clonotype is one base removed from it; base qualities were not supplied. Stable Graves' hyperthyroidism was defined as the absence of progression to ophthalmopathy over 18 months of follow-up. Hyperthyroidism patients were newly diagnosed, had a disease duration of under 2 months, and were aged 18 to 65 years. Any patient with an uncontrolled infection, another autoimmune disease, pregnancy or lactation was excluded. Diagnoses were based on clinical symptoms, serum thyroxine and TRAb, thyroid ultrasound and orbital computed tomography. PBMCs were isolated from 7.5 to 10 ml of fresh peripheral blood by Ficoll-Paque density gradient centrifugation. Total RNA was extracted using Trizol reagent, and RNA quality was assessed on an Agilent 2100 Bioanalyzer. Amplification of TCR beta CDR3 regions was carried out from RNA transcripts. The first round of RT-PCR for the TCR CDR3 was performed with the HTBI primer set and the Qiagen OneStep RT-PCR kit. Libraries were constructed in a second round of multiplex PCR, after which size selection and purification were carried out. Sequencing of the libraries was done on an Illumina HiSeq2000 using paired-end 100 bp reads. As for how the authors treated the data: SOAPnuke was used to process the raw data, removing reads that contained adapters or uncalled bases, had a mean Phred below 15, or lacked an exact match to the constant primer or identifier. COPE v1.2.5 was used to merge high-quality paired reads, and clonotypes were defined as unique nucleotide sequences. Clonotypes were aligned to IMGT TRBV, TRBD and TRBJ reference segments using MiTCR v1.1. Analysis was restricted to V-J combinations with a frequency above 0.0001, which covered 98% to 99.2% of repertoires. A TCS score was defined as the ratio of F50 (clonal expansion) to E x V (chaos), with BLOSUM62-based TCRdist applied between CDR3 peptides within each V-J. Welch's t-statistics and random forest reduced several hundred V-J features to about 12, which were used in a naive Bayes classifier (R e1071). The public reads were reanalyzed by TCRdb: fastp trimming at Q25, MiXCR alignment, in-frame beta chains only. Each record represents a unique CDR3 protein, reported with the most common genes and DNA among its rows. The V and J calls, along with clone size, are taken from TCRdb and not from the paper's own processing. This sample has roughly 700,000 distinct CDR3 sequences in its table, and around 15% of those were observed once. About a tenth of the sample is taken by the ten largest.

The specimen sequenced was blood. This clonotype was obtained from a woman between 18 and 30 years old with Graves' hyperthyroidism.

CDR3 protein: CASSLSAVSPGNEQFF. The nucleotide sequence is TGTGCCAGCAGTTTATCAGCGGTTAGCCCGGGCAATGAGCAGTTCTTC. Recombination connected TRBV27 to TRBJ2-1; tentative D gene TRBD2, with 5 bases matching. The CDR3 has 16 amino acids, counting the end cysteine and phenylalanine. The entry retains the CDR3 DNA only, 48 bases that are in frame from base 1. From the germline V gene (reference sequence), CDR1 is MNHEY and CDR2 is SMNVEV. V lost 0 bases and J lost 6 bases; the stretch between them is 15 bases long.